This T cell receptor (beta chain) was sequenced during a study of OX40 agonist ivuxolimab in advanced cancers. Study background: Ivuxolimab doses were 0.01, 0.1, 0.3, 1.5, 3 or 10 mg/kg every 2 weeks.

TCRdb keeps only in-frame clones here, not all; method: immunoSEQ multiplex PCR. Among 20,000 or so clones listed, approximately 84% were seen once. The CDR3 extends over 14 amino acids. CDR1 and CDR2 from the germline V gene are SGDLS and YYNGEE. With 4 bases clipped from V and 4 bases from J, the junction kept 7 bases outside the gene matches. The clonotype originates from an adult with an advanced solid tumor such as melanoma, head and neck, liver or kidney cancer. J is TRBJ1-1 and V is TRBV9, with TRBD1 matching 7 bases. The material sequenced was CD4+ or CD8+ T cells sorted from blood, taken in a trial of the OX40 agonist ivuxolimab. The CDR3 region has the DNA TGTGCCAGCAGCCCTCCGACAGGGAGCACTGAAGCTTTCTTT. Its protein is CASSPPTGSTEAFF.